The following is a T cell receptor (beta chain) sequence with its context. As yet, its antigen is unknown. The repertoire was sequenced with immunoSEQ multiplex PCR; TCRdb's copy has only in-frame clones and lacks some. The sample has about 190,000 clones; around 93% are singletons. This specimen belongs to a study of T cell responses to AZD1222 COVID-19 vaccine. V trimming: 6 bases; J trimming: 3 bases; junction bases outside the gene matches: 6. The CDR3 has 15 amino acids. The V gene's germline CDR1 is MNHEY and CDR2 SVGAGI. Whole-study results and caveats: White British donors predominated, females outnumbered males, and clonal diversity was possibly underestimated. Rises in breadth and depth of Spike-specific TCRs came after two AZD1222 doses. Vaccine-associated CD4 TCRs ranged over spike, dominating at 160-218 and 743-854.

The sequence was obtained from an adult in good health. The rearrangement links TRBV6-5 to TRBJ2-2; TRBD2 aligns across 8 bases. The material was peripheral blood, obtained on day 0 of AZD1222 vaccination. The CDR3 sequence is CASSREGLDTGELFF. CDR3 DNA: TGTGCCAGCAGCCGGGAGGGCCTTGACACCGGGGAGCTGTTTTTT.